The T cell receptor (beta chain) described here comes from a study of cytomegalovirus exposure and HLA in healthy donors. Study context: Most genotyped donors, approximately 77% of some 400, had Caucasian-associated genetic ancestry.

Study-wide results and limits: TCR beta sequences reportedly predicted most subjects' HLA-A and HLA-B alleles accurately. Most TCR sequences proved rare, with some public TCRs found in many donors.

The V gene's germline CDR1 is SNHLY and CDR2 FYNNEI. The CDR3 has 14 residues. With regard to this clone: What it binds is not known. The junction differs from germline at one of its ends, possibly a read error.

PCR used 60 Vbeta primers and 13 Jbeta primers. Generated by immunoSEQ multiplex PCR, the TCRdb table keeps only in-frame clones and is missing some. The table records 81,000 or so clones, around 62% of them present only once. The source material was PBMCs. This clonotype originated in a woman in her twenties or thirties in good health and CMV-seropositive. The rearrangement links TRBV2 to TRBJ1-2; D is unresolved. The CDR3 is CASSEVPGSYGYPF. CDR3 DNA sequence: TGTGCCAGCAGTGAAGTTCCGGGGTCATATGGCTACCCCTTC.